This T cell receptor beta chain was obtained from a study of metastatic and nonmetastatic thyroid tumors. General study points: Reported TCR beta diversity, measured in blood and tumor, was significantly higher for malignant thyroid tumors than for benign nodules.

All patients reached thyroid surgery having received no treatment beforehand. V gave up 7 bases and J gave up 4 bases, with 20 bases separating them. Germline V gives CDR1 SGHTA, CDR2 FQGNSA. The CDR3 loop spans 15 amino acids. TCRdb re-called clones via MiXCR from the PCR reads. This sample has tens of thousands of clones, with under 20% found just once. On this clone: Antigen specificity is unknown.

The sample taken for sequencing was blood. This TCR derives from a female donor with papillary thyroid cancer or a benign thyroid nodule (not recorded which). Some clones in this sample may be carry-over from other donors' samples. This rearrangement joins TRBV7-2 to TRBJ2-7; D possibly corresponds to TRBD1 (6 bases). The CDR3 DNA reads as TGTGCCAGCAACCCACAGGGCAGGGGATTTTACGAGCAGTACTTC. Its protein is CASNPQGRGFYEQYF.